This TCR beta chain was retrieved from a study of beta chain features in type 1 diabetes. A note on this clone: Its antigen remains unidentified.

The study reverse transcribed the entire isolated RNA, so it sequenced expressed TCRB transcripts. Here immunoSEQ multiplex PCR was the method, and the copy in TCRdb shows in-frame clones only, minus some. The top ten clones hold 0.5% to 0.55% of a sample with approximately 170,000 clones, almost 8% of them seen once. The germline gives CDR1 GTSNPN, CDR2 SVGIG (reference sequence). Unmatched junction bases numbered 7, after V lost 3 bases and J lost 2 bases. The CDR3 runs 17 residues. General study points: Compared with healthy donors, patients appeared to share more similar naive, central memory and regulatory TCRB repertoires. Significant though moderate, a shortening of TCRB CDR3s appeared in all four CD4+ subsets of Type 1 diabetes patients.

Sequencing input: central memory CD4+ T cells from blood. V is TRBV30 and J is TRBJ2-3; 14 nucleotides match TRBD2. This TCR came from a man between 18 and 29 years old with type 1 diabetes. CDR3 loop: CAWRSGTSGSITDTQYF. In DNA form, the CDR3 reads TGTGCCTGGAGATCAGGGACTAGCGGGAGTATCACAGATACGCAGTATTTT.